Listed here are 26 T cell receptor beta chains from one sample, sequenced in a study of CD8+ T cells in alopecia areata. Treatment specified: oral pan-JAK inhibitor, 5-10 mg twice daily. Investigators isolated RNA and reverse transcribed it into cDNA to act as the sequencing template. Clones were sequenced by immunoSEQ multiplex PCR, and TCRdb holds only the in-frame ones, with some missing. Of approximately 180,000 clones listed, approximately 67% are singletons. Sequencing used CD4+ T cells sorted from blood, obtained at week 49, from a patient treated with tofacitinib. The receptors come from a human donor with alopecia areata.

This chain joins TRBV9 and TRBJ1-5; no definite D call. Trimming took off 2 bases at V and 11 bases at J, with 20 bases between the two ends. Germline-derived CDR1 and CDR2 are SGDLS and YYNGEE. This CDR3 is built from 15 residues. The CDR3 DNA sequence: TGTGCCAGCAGCGTTGAATGGGCGCCTATTGGAGCCCAGCATTTT. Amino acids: CASSVEWAPIGAQHF.

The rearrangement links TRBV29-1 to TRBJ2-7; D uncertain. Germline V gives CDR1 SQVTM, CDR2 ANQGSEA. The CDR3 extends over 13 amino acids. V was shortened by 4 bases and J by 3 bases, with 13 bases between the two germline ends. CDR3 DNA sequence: TGCAGCGTTGCGGGTTTAGGGCTCTACGAGCAGTACTTC. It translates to CSVAGLGLYEQYF.

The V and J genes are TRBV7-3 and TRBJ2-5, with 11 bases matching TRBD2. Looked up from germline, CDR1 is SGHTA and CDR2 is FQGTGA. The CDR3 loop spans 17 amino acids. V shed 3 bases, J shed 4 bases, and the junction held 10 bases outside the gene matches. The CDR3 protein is CASSFFGLAGGRETQYF. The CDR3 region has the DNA TGTGCCAGCAGCTTCTTTGGATTAGCGGGGGGGCGAGAGACCCAGTACTTC.

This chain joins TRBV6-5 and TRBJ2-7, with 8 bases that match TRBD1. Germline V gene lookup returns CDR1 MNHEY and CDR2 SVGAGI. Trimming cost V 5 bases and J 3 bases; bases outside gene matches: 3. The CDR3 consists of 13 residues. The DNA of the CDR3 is TGTGCCAGCAGTCGGACAGGGAACTACGAGCAGTACTTC. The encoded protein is CASSRTGNYEQYF.

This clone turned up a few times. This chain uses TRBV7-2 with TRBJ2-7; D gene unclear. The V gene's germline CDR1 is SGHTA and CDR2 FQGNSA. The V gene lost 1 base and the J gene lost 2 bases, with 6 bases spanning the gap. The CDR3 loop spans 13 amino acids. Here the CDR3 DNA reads TGTGCCAGCAGCTTAGGCTCCCCCTACGAGCAGTACTTC. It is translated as CASSLGSPYEQYF.

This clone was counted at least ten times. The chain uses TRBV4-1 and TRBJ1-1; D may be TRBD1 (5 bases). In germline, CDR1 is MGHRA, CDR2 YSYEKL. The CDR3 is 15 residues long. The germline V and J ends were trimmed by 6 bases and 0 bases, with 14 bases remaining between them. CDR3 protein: CASRPGDVLNTEAFF. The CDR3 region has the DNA TGCGCCAGCAGACCCGGGGACGTACTGAACACTGAAGCTTTCTTT.

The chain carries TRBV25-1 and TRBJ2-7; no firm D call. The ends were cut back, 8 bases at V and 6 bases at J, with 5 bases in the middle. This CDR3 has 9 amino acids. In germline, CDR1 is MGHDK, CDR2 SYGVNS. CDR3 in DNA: TGTGCCAGCTTCCGCGAGCAGTACTTC. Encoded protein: CASFREQYF.

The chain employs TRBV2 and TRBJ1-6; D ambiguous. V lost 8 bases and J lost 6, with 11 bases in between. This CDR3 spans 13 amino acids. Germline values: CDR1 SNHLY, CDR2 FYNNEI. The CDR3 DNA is TGTGCCAGCGACCAGGTCCGTAATTCACCCCTCCACTTT. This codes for CASDQVRNSPLHF.

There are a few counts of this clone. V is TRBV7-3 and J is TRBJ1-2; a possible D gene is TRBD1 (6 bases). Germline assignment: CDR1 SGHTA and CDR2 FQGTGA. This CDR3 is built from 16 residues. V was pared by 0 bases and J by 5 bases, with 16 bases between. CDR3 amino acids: CASSLTGGSPPYGYTF. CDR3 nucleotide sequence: TGTGCCAGCAGCTTAACTGGGGGCAGCCCCCCTTATGGCTACACCTTC.

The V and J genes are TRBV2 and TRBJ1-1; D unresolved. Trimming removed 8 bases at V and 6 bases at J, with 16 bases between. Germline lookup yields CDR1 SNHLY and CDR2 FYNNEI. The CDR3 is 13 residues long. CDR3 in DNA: TGTGCCAGCTCGAGAACTCTCTCTTCTGAAGCTTTCTTT. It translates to CASSRTLSSEAFF. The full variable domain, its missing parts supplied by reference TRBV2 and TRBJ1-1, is EPEVTQTPSHQVTQMGQEVILRCVPISNHLYFYWYRQILGQKVEFLVSFYNNEISEKSEIFDDQFSVERPDGSNFTLKIRSTKLEDSAMYFCASSRTLSSEAFFGQGTRLTVV.

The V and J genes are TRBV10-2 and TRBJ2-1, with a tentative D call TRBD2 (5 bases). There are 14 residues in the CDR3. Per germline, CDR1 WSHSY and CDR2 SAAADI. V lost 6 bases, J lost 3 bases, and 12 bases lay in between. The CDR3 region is CASSHGLDYNEQFF. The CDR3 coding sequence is TGCGCCAGCAGCCATGGACTGGACTACAATGAGCAGTTCTTC.

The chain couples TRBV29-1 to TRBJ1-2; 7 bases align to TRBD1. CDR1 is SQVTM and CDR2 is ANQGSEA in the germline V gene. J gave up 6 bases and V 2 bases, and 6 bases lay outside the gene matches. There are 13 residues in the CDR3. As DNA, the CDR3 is TGCAGCGTTGAACGCCCCGGGACAGATGGCTACACCTTC. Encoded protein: CSVERPGTDGYTF.

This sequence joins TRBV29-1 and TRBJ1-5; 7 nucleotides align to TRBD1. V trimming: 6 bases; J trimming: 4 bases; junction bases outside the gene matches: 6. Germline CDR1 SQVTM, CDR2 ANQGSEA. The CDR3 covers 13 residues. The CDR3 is CSVIDRVNQPQHF. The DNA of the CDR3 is TGCAGCGTAATCGACAGGGTAAATCAGCCCCAGCATTTT.

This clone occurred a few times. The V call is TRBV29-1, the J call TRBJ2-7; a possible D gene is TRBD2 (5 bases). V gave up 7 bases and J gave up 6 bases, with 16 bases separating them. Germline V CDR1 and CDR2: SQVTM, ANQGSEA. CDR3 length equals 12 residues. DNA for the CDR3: TGCAGCGCATGGCGGGCCTCAGGCGAGCAGTACTTC. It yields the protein CSAWRASGEQYF.

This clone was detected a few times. The CDR3 loop is CASSLATRAGSPLHF. The CDR3 DNA reads TGTGCCAGCAGCTTAGCGACGCGAGCTGGTTCACCCCTCCACTTT. The chain combines TRBV7-9 with TRBJ1-6; D not certain. V lost 0 bases and J 9 bases, leaving 12 bases between the germline ends. The CDR3 is 15 amino acids. Germline CDR1 and CDR2: SEHNR and FQNEAQ (reference sequence).

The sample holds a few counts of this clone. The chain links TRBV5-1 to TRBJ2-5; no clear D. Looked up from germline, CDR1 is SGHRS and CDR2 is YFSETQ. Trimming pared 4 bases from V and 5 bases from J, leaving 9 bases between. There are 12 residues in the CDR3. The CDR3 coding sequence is TGCGCCAGCAGCCCCGAGGTGGAGACCCAGTACTTC. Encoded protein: CASSPEVETQYF.

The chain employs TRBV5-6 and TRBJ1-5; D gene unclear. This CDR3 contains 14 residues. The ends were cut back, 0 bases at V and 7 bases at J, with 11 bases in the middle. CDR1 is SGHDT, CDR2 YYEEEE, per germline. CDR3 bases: TGTGCCAGCAGCTTGGAGGGTCTCGGGCAGCCCCAGCATTTT. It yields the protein CASSLEGLGQPQHF. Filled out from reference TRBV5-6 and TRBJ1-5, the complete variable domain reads DAGVTQSPTHLIKTRGQQVTLRCSPKSGHDTVSWYQQALGQGPQFIFQYYEEEERQRGNFPDRFSGHQFPNYSSELNVNALLLGDSALYLCASSLEGLGQPQHFGDGTRLSIL.

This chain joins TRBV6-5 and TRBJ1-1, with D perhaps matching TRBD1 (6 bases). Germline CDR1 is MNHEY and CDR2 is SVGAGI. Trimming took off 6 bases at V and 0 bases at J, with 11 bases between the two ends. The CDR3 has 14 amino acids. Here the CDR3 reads CASSAGHLNTEAFF. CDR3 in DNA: TGTGCCAGCAGCGCGGGACATTTGAACACTGAAGCTTTCTTT.

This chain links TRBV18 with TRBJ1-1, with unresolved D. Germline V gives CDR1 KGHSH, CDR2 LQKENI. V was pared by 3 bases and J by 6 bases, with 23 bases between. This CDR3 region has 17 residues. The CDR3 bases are TGTGCCAGCTCACCCGCTGAGGGTCCTTCAACGTATCCTGAAGCTTTCTTT. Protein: CASSPAEGPSTYPEAFF.

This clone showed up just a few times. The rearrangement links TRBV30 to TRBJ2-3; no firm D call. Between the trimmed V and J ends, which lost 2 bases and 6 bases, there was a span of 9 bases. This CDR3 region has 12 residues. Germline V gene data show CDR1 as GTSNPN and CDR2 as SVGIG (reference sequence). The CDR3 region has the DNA TGTGCCTGGAGTCCACTGGGGGATACGCAGTATTTT. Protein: CAWSPLGDTQYF.

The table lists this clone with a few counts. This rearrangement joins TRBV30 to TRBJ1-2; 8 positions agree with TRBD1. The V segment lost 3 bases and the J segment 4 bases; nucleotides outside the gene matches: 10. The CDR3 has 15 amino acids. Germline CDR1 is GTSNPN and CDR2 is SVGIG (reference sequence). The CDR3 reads CAWRATDRVTYGYTF. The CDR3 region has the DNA TGTGCCTGGAGGGCAACGGACAGGGTCACCTATGGCTACACCTTC.

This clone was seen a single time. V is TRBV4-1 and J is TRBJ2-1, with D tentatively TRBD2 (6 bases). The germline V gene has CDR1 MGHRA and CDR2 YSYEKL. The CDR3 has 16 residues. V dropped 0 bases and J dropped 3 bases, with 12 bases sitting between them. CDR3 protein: CASSQDPLAFYNEQFF. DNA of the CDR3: TGCGCCAGCAGCCAAGATCCCCTAGCGTTCTACAATGAGCAGTTCTTC.

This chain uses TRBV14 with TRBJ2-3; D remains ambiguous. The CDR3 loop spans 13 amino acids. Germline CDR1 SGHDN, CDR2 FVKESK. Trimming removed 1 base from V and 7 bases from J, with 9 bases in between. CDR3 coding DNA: TGTGCCAGCAGCCAAGTTCCGGTACATACGCAGTATTTT. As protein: CASSQVPVHTQYF.

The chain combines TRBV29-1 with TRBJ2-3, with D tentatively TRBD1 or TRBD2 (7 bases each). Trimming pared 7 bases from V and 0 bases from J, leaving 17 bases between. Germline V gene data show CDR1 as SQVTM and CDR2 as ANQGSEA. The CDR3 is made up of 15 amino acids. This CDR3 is CSATGARGSTDTQYF. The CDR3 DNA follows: TGCAGCGCCACAGGGGCGCGGGGGAGCACAGATACGCAGTATTTT.

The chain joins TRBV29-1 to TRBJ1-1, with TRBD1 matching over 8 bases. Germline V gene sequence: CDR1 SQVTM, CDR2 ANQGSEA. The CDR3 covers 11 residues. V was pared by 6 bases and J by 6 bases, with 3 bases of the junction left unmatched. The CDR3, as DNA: TGCAGCGTAACAGGGGGGCCTGAAGCTTTCTTT. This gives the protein CSVTGGPEAFF.

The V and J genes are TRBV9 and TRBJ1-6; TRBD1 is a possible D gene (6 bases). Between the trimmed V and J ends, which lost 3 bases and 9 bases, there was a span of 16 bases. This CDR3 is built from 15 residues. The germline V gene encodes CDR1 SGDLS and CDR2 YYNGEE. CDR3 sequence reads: CASSERTDLGSPLHF. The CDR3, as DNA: TGTGCCAGCAGCGAACGGACAGACTTGGGTTCACCCCTCCACTTT.